This entry lists 10 T cell receptor beta chains sequenced from one sample in a study of PD-L1 blockade in urothelial cancer. Some clones are missing from TCRdb's copy, which holds only in-frame ones; the method was immunoSEQ multiplex PCR. The profile shows some 40,000 clones, roughly nine tenths of them singletons. The time point here: peripheral blood 6 weeks after treatment start. Sequencing used PBMCs, obtained around atezolizumab (anti-PD-L1) treatment. These receptors all come from a man between 65 and 79 years old with urothelial cancer.

The J gene is TRBJ1-2, the V gene TRBV5-6; TRBD1 matches 7 bases. The CDR3 covers 14 residues. Germline V gene data show CDR1 as SGHDT and CDR2 as YYEEEE. The V gene end was trimmed by 2 bases and the J gene end by 5 bases; junction bases not matched to a gene: 6. CDR3 sequence: CASSLPGQPYGYTF. The DNA for the CDR3 is TGTGCCAGCAGCTTACCGGGACAGCCATATGGCTACACCTTC.

V gene TRBV30 combines with J gene TRBJ2-1; TRBD2 aligns across 10 bases. Germline V gives CDR1 GTSNPN, CDR2 SVGIG (reference sequence). With 8 bases clipped from V and 0 bases from J, the junction kept 4 bases outside the gene matches. The CDR3 has 14 amino acids. The CDR3 DNA sequence: TGTGCCCGCTCTAGCGGGAGCTCCTACAATGAGCAGTTCTTC. Protein sequence: CARSSGSSYNEQFF.

The CDR3 protein is CASEVGLSTDTQYF. DNA for the CDR3: TGCGCCAGCGAGGTGGGTCTTAGCACAGATACGCAGTATTTT. This chain links TRBV10-1 with TRBJ2-3; no firm D call. Trimming stripped 8 bases from V and 0 bases from J, with 12 bases between. CDR1 and CDR2 (germline): WNHNN, SYGVQD (reference sequence). CDR3 size: 14 residues.

The V call is TRBV19, the J call TRBJ1-1; 9 bases are a match to TRBD1. From germline, CDR1 is LNHDA and CDR2 SQIVND (reference sequence). Trimming removed 0 bases from V and 0 bases from J; junction bases left unmatched: 8. This CDR3 comprises 18 residues. The CDR3 region is CASSIDVGTGTMNTEAFF. The CDR3 DNA follows: TGTGCCAGTAGTATAGACGTTGGGACAGGGACTATGAACACTGAAGCTTTCTTT.

This rearrangement joins TRBV9 to TRBJ1-4, with TRBD1 matching over 7 bases. Germline V CDR1 and CDR2: SGDLS, YYNGEE. This CDR3 has 14 residues. The J segment lost 4 bases and the V segment lost 4 bases, leaving 4 bases of the junction unmatched. The DNA for the CDR3 is TGTGCCAGCAGCCGCCAGGGGGGTAATGAAAAACTGTTTTTT. Its translation: CASSRQGGNEKLFF.

The CDR3 DNA reads as TGTGCCACCAGCACTCCCCCGGGTGGGGCCTTCGGGTCGAACACCGGGGAGCTGTTTTTT. This translates into CATSTPPGGAFGSNTGELFF. V is TRBV15 and J is TRBJ2-2; maybe TRBD1 (5 bases). CDR1 and CDR2 (germline): LNHNV, YYDKDF (reference sequence). The CDR3 consists of 20 residues. The V end was cut by 4 bases, the J end by 0 bases, with 24 bases between.

The chain has TRBV6-5 and TRBJ2-7, with 9 bases fitting TRBD2. The CDR3 is made up of 15 amino acids. Trimming cost V 6 bases and J 1 base; bases outside gene matches: 7. The germline CDR1 and CDR2 sequences are MNHEY and SVGAGI. The CDR3 bases are TGTGCCAGCAGGGGGACTAGCTCCTATTCCTACGAGCAGTACTTC. Its protein is CASRGTSSYSYEQYF.

V is TRBV9 and J is TRBJ2-1, with 7 bases that match TRBD2. There are 15 residues in the CDR3. Germline V gene lookup returns CDR1 SGDLS and CDR2 YYNGEE. Trimming took 3 bases from V and 6 from J; bases not matched to a gene: 9. The CDR3 sequence is CASSARGGASNEQFF. The DNA for the CDR3 is TGTGCCAGCAGCGCCCGGGGAGGGGCCAGCAATGAGCAGTTCTTC.

This chain joins TRBV9 and TRBJ2-1; 7 nucleotides align to TRBD2. V trimming: 4 bases; J trimming: 5 bases; junction bases outside the gene matches: 12. The CDR3 spans 16 residues. Looked up from germline, CDR1 is SGDLS and CDR2 is YYNGEE. Written as DNA, the CDR3 is TGTGCCAGCAGCTCGGGGGTCTGGGAGGGAGACAATGAGCAGTTCTTC. It translates to CASSSGVWEGDNEQFF.

V is TRBV7-3 and J is TRBJ2-2; 9 bases agree with TRBD2. Per germline, CDR1 SGHTA and CDR2 FQGTGA. V gave up 4 bases and J gave up 0 bases; unmatched junction bases: 6. The CDR3 has 17 residues. The DNA for the CDR3 is TGTGCCAGCAGCTCCCCAGCGGGAGGCGCGAACACCGGGGAGCTGTTTTTT. As protein: CASSSPAGGANTGELFF. The variable domain in full, with the rest retrieved from reference TRBV7-3 and TRBJ2-2, is GAGVSQTPSNKVTEKGKYVELRCDPISGHTALYWYRQSLGQGPEFLIYFQGTGAADDSGLPNDRFFAVRPEGSVSTLKIQRTERGDSAVYLCASSSPAGGANTGELFFGEGSRLTVL.